These 30 T cell receptor beta chains were all obtained from the same sample, sequenced in a study of T cell repertoires in cytomegalovirus infection. TCRdb re-derived calls from the reads in MiXCR, one entry per CDR3 protein. The sample includes 700,000 to 900,000 distinct CDR3 sequences, about 27% of them seen just once. No antigens are known for them. The sequencing here drew on cultured CD8+ T cells from PBMCs, taken from culture after CMV antigen stimulation. The source of these receptors is a human donor in good health (CMV status not recorded). Some clones in this sample may be carry-over from other donors' samples.

The genes are TRBV5-6 and TRBJ2-7, with D possibly matching TRBD1 (6 bases). The CDR3 sequence is 13 residues long. CDR1 and CDR2 (germline): SGHDT, YYEEEE. V lost 6 bases to trimming and J lost 1 base, with 11 bases between them. In nucleotides, the CDR3 is TGTGCCAGCACCAAGACAGGATCCTACGAGCAGTACGTC. This encodes CASTKTGSYEQYV.

This clonotype was observed a handful of times. The V and J genes are TRBV29-1 and TRBJ2-3; 10 bases map to TRBD1. CDR3 length: 15 amino acids. Germline lookup yields CDR1 SQVTM and CDR2 ANQGSEA. V shed 5 bases, J shed 2 bases, and the junction held 7 bases outside the gene matches. The CDR3 nucleotides are TGCAGCGTTTCGGGACAGGGGTTTTTCACAGATACGCAGTATTTT. Protein sequence: CSVSGQGFFTDTQYF.

This rearrangement joins TRBV12-3 or TRBV12-4 to TRBJ1-2; possible D gene TRBD1, 6 bases. The CDR3 consists of 14 residues. Trimming left V 6 bases short and J 5 bases short, with 16 bases between. DNA of the CDR3: TGTGCCAGCAGGACCCCCAACACAGGGTATGGCTACACCTTC. Translated: CASRTPNTGYGYTF.

The chain recombines TRBV27 with TRBJ1-5, with D possibly matching TRBD1 (5 bases). Germline assignment: CDR1 MNHEY and CDR2 SMNVEV (reference sequence). This CDR3 is built from 16 residues. The V end lost 7 bases, the J end lost 4 bases, and 20 bases lay between the germline ends. CDR3 sequence (DNA): TGTGCCAGCAACCCCTATCAGGCTGGGGCGAATCAGCCCCAGCATTTT. It specifies CASNPYQAGANQPQHF.

This clonotype was found a few times. The J gene is TRBJ2-7, the V gene TRBV7-9; 7 positions match TRBD2. The CDR3 extends over 16 amino acids. V gave up 3 bases and J gave up 2 bases; unmatched junction bases: 10. The V gene's germline CDR1 is SEHNR and CDR2 FQNEAQ (reference sequence). For the CDR3, the DNA is TGTGCCAGCAGCTTCGGAACGGGAGGTGACACCTACGAGCAGTACTTC. Translating gives CASSFGTGGDTYEQYF.

V usage is TRBV7-9 and J usage is TRBJ1-5; unclear D gene. The germline V and J ends were trimmed by 4 bases and 5 bases, with 12 bases remaining between them. The CDR3 sequence is 14 residues long. CDR1 SEHNR and CDR2 FQNEAQ come from the germline V gene (reference sequence). In nucleotides, the CDR3 is TGTGCCAGCAGCTCCTCTATATGGGATCAGCCCCAGCATTTT. Protein product: CASSSSIWDQPQHF.

This clonotype was found once. V gene TRBV27 combines with J gene TRBJ2-7, with no clear D. Germline V gene lookup returns CDR1 MNHEY and CDR2 SMNVEV (reference sequence). The CDR3 sequence is 12 residues long. V lost 10 bases, J lost 0 bases, and 10 bases lay in between. The CDR3 sequence: CAIGRYSYEQYF. CDR3 bases: TGTGCCATCGGCAGGTACTCCTACGAGCAGTACTTC.

The V gene is TRBV6-1, the J gene TRBJ1-1; D is undetermined. There are 14 residues in the CDR3. V lost 7 bases and J 6 bases, leaving 18 bases between the germline ends. Germline assignment: CDR1 MNHNS and CDR2 SASEGT. The CDR3 reads CASTSIVGSAEAFF. CDR3 nucleotide sequence: TGTGCCAGCACCTCAATTGTGGGTAGCGCTGAAGCTTTCTTT.

V usage is TRBV7-3 and J usage is TRBJ2-2; D is ambiguous. This CDR3 is 16 amino acids long. Germline CDR1 and CDR2: SGHTA and FQGTGA. V lost 3 bases and J 4 bases, leaving 15 bases between the germline ends. The chain's CDR3 is CASSLATPLATGELFF. CDR3 sequence (DNA): TGTGCCAGCAGCTTGGCGACACCGCTGGCCACCGGGGAGCTGTTTTTT.

The chain joins TRBV28 to TRBJ2-1; 7 positions match TRBD1. CDR3 length equals 15 residues. J lost 2 bases, V lost 2 bases, and 3 bases had no gene match. Germline loops: CDR1 MDHEN, CDR2 SYDVKM. In DNA form, the CDR3 reads TGTGCCAGCAGTTTAGACAGGGCAGCCTACAATGAGCAGTTCTTC. Its protein is CASSLDRAAYNEQFF.

The chain has TRBV6-5 and TRBJ1-2; D is unresolved. The germline gives CDR1 MNHEY, CDR2 SVGAGI. The CDR3 totals 12 residues. The V and J ends lost 2 bases and 9 bases respectively, with 10 bases between them. The CDR3 is CASSYMATSYTF. As DNA, the CDR3 is TGTGCCAGCAGTTACATGGCCACCAGCTACACCTTC.

The J gene is TRBJ1-2, the V gene TRBV27, with 8 bases that match TRBD1. In germline, CDR1 is MNHEY, CDR2 SMNVEV (reference sequence). V was clipped by 3 bases and J by 3 bases; unmatched bases: 9. This CDR3 comprises 16 residues. The CDR3 region is CASSFLRTGLDYGYTF. The CDR3 DNA reads as TGTGCCAGCAGTTTCCTCCGGACAGGGCTCGACTATGGCTACACCTTC.

This chain uses TRBV4-1 with TRBJ1-5; 9 bases are a match to TRBD1. The V and J ends lost 5 bases and 6 bases, in that order; junction bases with no gene match: 5. The length of the CDR3 is 14 residues. Germline loops: CDR1 MGHRA, CDR2 YSYEKL. CDR3 residues: CASSGGQGVQPQHF. The CDR3 bases are TGCGCCAGCAGCGGGGGACAGGGTGTTCAGCCCCAGCATTTT.

The chain uses TRBV27 and TRBJ1-4, with TRBD1 as a possible D gene (5 bases). Between the trimmed V and J ends, which lost 2 bases and 7 bases, there was a span of 11 bases. CDR3 length: 14 residues. Germline V CDR1 and CDR2: MNHEY, SMNVEV (reference sequence). Here the CDR3 DNA reads TGTGCCAGCAGTTTAATCGGGGCCTCTGAAAAACTGTTTTTT. Protein product: CASSLIGASEKLFF.

This clonotype was seen a handful of times. The chain joins TRBV9 to TRBJ2-1; 7 bases are a match to TRBD1. The CDR3 runs to 16 residues. CDR1 and CDR2 (germline): SGDLS, YYNGEE. V dropped 3 bases and J dropped 7; count of bases not matched to a gene: 13. CDR3 DNA sequence: TGTGCCAGCAGCGGATGGGACAGAGGAAAGGGTAATGAGCAGTTCTTC. Translated: CASSGWDRGKGNEQFF. Drawing the rest from reference TRBV9 and TRBJ2-1, the complete variable domain is DSGVTQTPKHLITATGQRVTLRCSPRSGDLSVYWYQQSLDQGLQFLIQYYNGEERAKGNILERFSAQQFPDLHSELNLSSLELGDSALYFCASSGWDRGKGNEQFFGPGTRLTVL.

The genes are TRBV27 and TRBJ1-3, with 8 bases that match TRBD1. This CDR3 is 15 amino acids long. Unmatched junction bases numbered 3, after V lost 5 bases and J lost 0 bases. The germline V gene encodes CDR1 MNHEY and CDR2 SMNVEV (reference sequence). The DNA of the CDR3 is TGTGCCAGCAGTCCAGGGGGCCCCTCTGGAAACACCATATATTTT. Amino acid sequence: CASSPGGPSGNTIYF.

The rearrangement uses TRBV4-1 and TRBJ1-1, with a weak D call TRBD1 (6 bases). Trimming took off 4 bases at V and 4 bases at J, with 16 bases between the two ends. Germline V lookup: CDR1 MGHRA, CDR2 YSYEKL. The CDR3 has 15 amino acids. The CDR3 bases are TGCGCCAGCAGCCTTCGCAGACAGGCCTTCACTGAAGCTTTCTTT. This codes for CASSLRRQAFTEAFF.

This clonotype has a handful of counts. V usage is TRBV6-4 and J usage is TRBJ2-2; unclear D gene. This CDR3 comprises 15 residues. The germline CDR1 and CDR2 sequences are MRHNA and SNTAGT. V dropped 0 bases and J dropped 6 bases, with 11 bases sitting between them. This CDR3 reads CASSDSIGVAGELFF. CDR3 nucleotide sequence: TGTGCCAGCAGTGACTCGATTGGCGTCGCCGGGGAGCTGTTTTTT.

The J gene is TRBJ1-4, the V gene TRBV12-3 or TRBV12-4; D might be TRBD1 (5 bases). The V and J ends lost 7 bases and 0 bases respectively, with 12 bases between them. There are 15 residues in the CDR3. The CDR3 loop is CASMSPGTTNEKLFF. The CDR3 DNA reads TGTGCCAGCATGTCCCCAGGGACAACTAATGAAAAACTGTTTTTT.

The chain carries TRBV7-9 and TRBJ2-7; D gene uncertain. CDR1 and CDR2 (germline): SEHNR, FQNEAQ (reference sequence). With 5 bases removed from V and 2 bases from J, the gap between germline ends came to 19 bases. There are 16 residues in the CDR3. CDR3 nucleotide sequence: TGTGCCAGCAGCCCTAAGGGCGGAGATAAAACCTACGAGCAGTACTTC. Its protein product is CASSPKGGDKTYEQYF.

V is TRBV7-2 and J is TRBJ1-2; D is unresolved. CDR3 length: 16 residues. CDR1 is SGHTA, CDR2 FQGNSA, per germline. Trimming removed 5 bases from V and 4 bases from J, with 20 bases in between. The CDR3 DNA sequence: TGTGCCAGCAGCACCGCCGGGCAGGCCGATGGCTATGGCTACACCTTC. Amino acids: CASSTAGQADGYGYTF.

There are a few counts of this clonotype. The J gene is TRBJ2-1, the V gene TRBV7-6; no clear D. V gave up 5 bases and J gave up 5 bases, with 7 bases separating them. This CDR3 comprises 12 residues. CDR1 is SGHVS and CDR2 is FNYEAQ in the germline V gene. CDR3 nucleotide sequence: TGTGCCAGCAGCGCGCGCAACAATGAGCAGTTCTTC. This encodes CASSARNNEQFF.

At least ten counts were recorded for this clonotype. The chain combines TRBV7-6 with TRBJ2-1, with TRBD2 as a possible D gene (6 bases). Germline loops: CDR1 SGHVS, CDR2 FNYEAQ. This CDR3 spans 14 amino acids. V was pared by 5 bases and J by 4 bases, with 12 bases between. The CDR3, as DNA: TGTGCCAGCAGCGTCTCCGGGGGTTACAATGAGCAGTTCTTC. Its protein product is CASSVSGGYNEQFF.

This clonotype was counted only a few times. V usage is TRBV4-1 and J usage is TRBJ1-1; no firm D call. CDR3 length: 13 residues. The germline V and J ends were trimmed by 0 bases and 1 base, with 3 bases remaining between them. Germline loops: CDR1 MGHRA, CDR2 YSYEKL. The CDR3 is CASSQEENTEAFF. The CDR3 DNA is TGCGCCAGCAGCCAAGAGGAGAACACTGAAGCTTTCTTT.

This clonotype showed up just a few times. The V and J genes are TRBV6-5 and TRBJ2-4; no reliable D call. CDR1 and CDR2 (germline): MNHEY, SVGAGI. The CDR3 contains 15 residues. Trimming left V 0 bases short and J 3 bases short, with 9 bases between. CDR3 sequence (DNA): TGTGCCAGCAGTTACTCTCACCACGGCAAAAACATTCAGTACTTC. It yields the protein CASSYSHHGKNIQYF.

The chain carries TRBV20-1 and TRBJ1-1; a weak D match, TRBD1 (5 bases). This CDR3 is 13 amino acids long. CDR1 is DFQATT, CDR2 SNEGSKA, per germline (reference sequence). Trimming shortened V by 0 bases and J by 1 base, and 6 bases separated the two germline ends. CDR3 amino acids: CSARETGNTEAFF. CDR3 DNA: TGCAGTGCTAGAGAAACAGGGAACACTGAAGCTTTCTTT.

Only a few counts were recorded for this clonotype. The chain couples TRBV7-9 to TRBJ1-4; D gene ambiguous. V gave up 4 bases and J gave up 8 bases, with 14 bases separating them. Germline V gene data show CDR1 as SEHNR and CDR2 as FQNEAQ (reference sequence). This CDR3 comprises 14 residues. The CDR3 spells CASSSPGEGEKLFF. The CDR3 DNA reads as TGTGCCAGCAGCTCCCCGGGCGAGGGAGAAAAACTGTTTTTT.

This clonotype was found many times. The chain joins TRBV7-8 to TRBJ2-7; 7 nucleotides match TRBD1. After removal of 5 bases from V and 2 bases from J, the junction contained 3 bases not matched to a gene. CDR1 and CDR2 (germline): SGHVS, FQNEAQ. The CDR3 consists of 13 residues. The CDR3 DNA is TGTGCCAGCAGCGAGGGACAGACCTACGAGCAGTACTTC. The encoded protein is CASSEGQTYEQYF.

The J gene is TRBJ1-2, the V gene TRBV15; D may be TRBD1 (5 bases). This CDR3 spans 18 amino acids. Trimming took off 0 bases at V and 5 bases at J, with 22 bases between the two ends. Germline-derived CDR1 and CDR2 are LNHNV and YYDKDF (reference sequence). The CDR3: CATSRDRDSIRTGYGYTF. The CDR3, as DNA: TGTGCCACCAGCAGAGATCGCGACAGTATCCGTACGGGGTATGGCTACACCTTC.

This clonotype was counted ten times or more. The rearrangement joins TRBV6-1 to TRBJ2-3; TRBD2 agrees at 8 bases. Per the germline V gene, CDR1 is MNHNS and CDR2 is SASEGT. The CDR3 extends over 17 amino acids. The V segment lost 5 bases and the J segment 4 bases; nucleotides outside the gene matches: 14. The CDR3 sequence is CASSQKPGLEAADTQYF. The CDR3 coding sequence is TGTGCCAGCAGTCAAAAACCGGGACTAGAAGCGGCAGATACGCAGTATTTT.